The following is a TCR beta chain sequence with its context. The antigen it binds to is not known. No base quality information exists; no much larger clone differs at one position. Including cysteine and phenylalanine, the CDR3 has 12 amino acids. Of all the DNA, just the CDR3 is kept, 36 bases in frame from base 1. Trimming removed 3 bases from V and 5 bases from J, leaving 8 bases between the germline ends. CDR1 is given as SGHNT and CDR2 as YYREEE, both from the germline V gene (reference sequence). This sample stems from a study of blood T cell repertoires in COVID-19 (dated by TCRdb to the early 2020s). A note on the overall study: The collaborator samples originated in the United States, Italy and Spain and spanned the acute and convalescent phases of COVID-19. The prospective study material was composed of cDNA or gDNA derived from T cells, B-cell-depleted T cells, or PBMCs. The dataset comprised deeply sampled blood TCRbeta repertoires from subjects exposed to, actively infected with, or recovered from COVID-19. The repertoires were released in a freely available public database intended as a resource for research on the immune response to SARS-CoV-2. Samples were obtained from the ongoing ImmuneRACE study (first 160 participants) and from 1,200 or so subjects provided by 6 global collaborators. A de-identified subject ID, COVID-19 status, age in years and sex were almost always included in the sample metadata. Where available, HLA class I and class II types were obtained from metadata supplied by the sample provider rather than from assay-based typing.

The collaborating institutions used their own protocols to collect whole blood in K2EDTA tubes. Collaborator samples were shipped for TCRbeta analysis as frozen whole blood, isolated PBMCs, or DNA extracted from either sample type. TCRbeta CDR3 regions were amplified from genomic DNA by means of the immunoSEQ Assay, a bias-controlled multiplex PCR. Per the source publication's procedure: The number of nucleated cells in each sample was estimated from the amplification of reference gene primers within the assay. Sequence reads were collapsed and filtered to measure the absolute abundance of every unique TCRbeta CDR3 rearrangement. Productive Simpson clonality was computed per sample as the square root of Simpson's diversity index over productive rearrangements. Held by TCRdb, this immuneACCESS table contains in-frame sequences only and omits some clones. Under half of the omission traces to an unresolved V gene where checked; the cause of the rest is unknown. From that table come the V and J calls and clone size; the DNA was used to work out D and trimming. For this sample the table gives some 150,000 clones, of which about 88% were detected only once. 10% of the sample is taken by the ten largest.

The investigation overall reported the following: The quantity of clinical and demographic metadata differed by source and by participant and was supplied without curation.

This sequence was found in a man aged 50 to 60 with active or convalescent COVID-19. The sequence joins TRBV5-4 to TRBJ2-5, with TRBD1 perhaps the D gene, on 6 matching bases. The sample was peripheral blood. The CDR3 reads CASSWGRETQYF. The DNA sequence is TGTGCCAGCAGCTGGGGGCGGGAGACCCAGTACTTC.